This TCR beta chain was obtained from a study of cytotoxic CD8 clonotypes in ibrutinib-treated CLL. Findings and caveats of the study: Ibrutinib response saw clonality rise, and progression saw it return toward baseline.

Germline assignment: CDR1 KGHSH and CDR2 LQKENI. The junction had 8 bases not matched to a gene; V was cut back by 6 bases and J by 7 bases. CDR3 length: 15 amino acids. Of note for this clone: Its matching antigen is unknown.

The repertoire was sequenced with immunoSEQ multiplex PCR; TCRdb's copy has only in-frame clones and lacks some. The repertoire holds just over 200,000 clones, 75% to 80% seen once, with 11% in the top ten. Sequencing was performed on PBMCs, taken after 12 months of ibrutinib treatment. The chain joins TRBV18 to TRBJ2-1; 11 positions agree with TRBD1. The TCR was taken from a human donor with chronic lymphocytic leukemia. Here the CDR3 reads CASSPVGQGANEQFF. The DNA for the CDR3 is TGTGCCAGCTCGCCGGTCGGACAGGGGGCAAATGAGCAGTTCTTC.